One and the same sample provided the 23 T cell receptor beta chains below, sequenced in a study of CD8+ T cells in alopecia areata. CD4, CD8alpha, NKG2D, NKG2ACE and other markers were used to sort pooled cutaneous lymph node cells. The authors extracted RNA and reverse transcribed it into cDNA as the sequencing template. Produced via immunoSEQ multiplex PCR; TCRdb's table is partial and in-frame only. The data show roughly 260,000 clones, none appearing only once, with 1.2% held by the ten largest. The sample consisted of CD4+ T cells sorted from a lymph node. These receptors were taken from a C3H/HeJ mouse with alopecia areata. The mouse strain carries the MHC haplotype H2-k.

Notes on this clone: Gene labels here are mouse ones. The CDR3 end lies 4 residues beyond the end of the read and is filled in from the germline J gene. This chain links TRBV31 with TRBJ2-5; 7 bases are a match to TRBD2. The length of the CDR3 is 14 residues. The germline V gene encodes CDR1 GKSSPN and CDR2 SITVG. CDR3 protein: CAWSRLGERDTQYF. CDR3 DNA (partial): TGTGCCTGGAGTCGGCTGGGGGAGAGAGAC.

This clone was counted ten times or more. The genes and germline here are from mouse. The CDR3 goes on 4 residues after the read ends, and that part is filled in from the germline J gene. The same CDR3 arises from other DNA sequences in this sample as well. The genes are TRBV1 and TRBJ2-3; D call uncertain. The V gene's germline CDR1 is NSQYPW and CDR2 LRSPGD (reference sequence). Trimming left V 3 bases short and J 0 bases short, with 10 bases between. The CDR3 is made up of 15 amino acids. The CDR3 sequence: CTCSAPTSSAETLYF. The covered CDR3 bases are TGCACCTGCAGTGCCCCGACATCTAGTGCAGAA.

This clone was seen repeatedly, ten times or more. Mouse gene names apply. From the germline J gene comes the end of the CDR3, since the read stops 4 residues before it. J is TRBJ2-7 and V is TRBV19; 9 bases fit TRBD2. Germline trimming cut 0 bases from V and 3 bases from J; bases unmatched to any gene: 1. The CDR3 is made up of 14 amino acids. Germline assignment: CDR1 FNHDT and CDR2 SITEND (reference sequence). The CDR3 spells CASSIVGGLYEQYF. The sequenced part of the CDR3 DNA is TGTGCCAGCAGTATAGTGGGGGGGCTCTAT.

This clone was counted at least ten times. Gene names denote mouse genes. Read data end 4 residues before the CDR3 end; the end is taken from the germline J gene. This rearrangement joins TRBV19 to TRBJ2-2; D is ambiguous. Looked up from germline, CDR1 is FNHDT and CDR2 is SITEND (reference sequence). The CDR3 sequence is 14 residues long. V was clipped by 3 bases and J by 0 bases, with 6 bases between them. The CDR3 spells CASSNAANTGQLYF. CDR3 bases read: TGTGCCAGCAGTAACGCAGCAAACACCGGG.

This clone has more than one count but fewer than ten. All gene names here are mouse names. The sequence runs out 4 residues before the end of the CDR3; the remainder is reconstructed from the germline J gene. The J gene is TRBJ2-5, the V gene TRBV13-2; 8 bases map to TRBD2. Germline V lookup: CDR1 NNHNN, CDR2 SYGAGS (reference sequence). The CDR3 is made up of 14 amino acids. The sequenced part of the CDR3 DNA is TGTGCCAGCGGTGAGGAGGGGGGGCCAGAC. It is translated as CASGEEGGPD. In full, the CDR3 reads CASGEEGGPDTQYF.

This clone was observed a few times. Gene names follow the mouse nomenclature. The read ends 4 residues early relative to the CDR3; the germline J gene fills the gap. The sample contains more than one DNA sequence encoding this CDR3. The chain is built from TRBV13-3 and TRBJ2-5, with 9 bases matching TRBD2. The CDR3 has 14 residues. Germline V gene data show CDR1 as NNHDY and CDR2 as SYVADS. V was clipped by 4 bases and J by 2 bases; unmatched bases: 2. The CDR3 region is CASSLTGGQDTQYF. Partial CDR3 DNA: TGTGCCAGCAGTTTGACTGGGGGCCAAGAC. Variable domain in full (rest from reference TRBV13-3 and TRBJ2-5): EAAVTQSPRSKVAVTGGKVTLSCHQTNNHDYMYWYRQDTGHGLRLIHYSYVADSTEKGDIPDGYKASRPSQENFSLILELASLSQTAVYFCASSLTGGQDTQYFGPGTRLLVL.

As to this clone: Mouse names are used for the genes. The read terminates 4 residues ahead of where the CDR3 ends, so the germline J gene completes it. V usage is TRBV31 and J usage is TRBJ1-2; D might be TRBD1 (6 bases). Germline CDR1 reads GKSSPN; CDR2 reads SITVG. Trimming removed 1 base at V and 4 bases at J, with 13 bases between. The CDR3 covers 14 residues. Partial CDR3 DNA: TGTGCCTGGAGTCGGGGGGGCGTGGGCTCC. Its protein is CAWSRGGVGS. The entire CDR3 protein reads CAWSRGGVGSDYTF.

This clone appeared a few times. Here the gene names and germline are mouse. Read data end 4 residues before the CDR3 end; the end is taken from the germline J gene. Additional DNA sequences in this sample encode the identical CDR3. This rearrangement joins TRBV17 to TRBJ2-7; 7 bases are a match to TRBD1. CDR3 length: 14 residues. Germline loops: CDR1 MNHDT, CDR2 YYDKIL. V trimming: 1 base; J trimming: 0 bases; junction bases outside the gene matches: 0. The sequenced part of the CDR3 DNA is TGTGCTAGCAGTAGAGGACAGGGCTCCTAT. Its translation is CASSRGQGSY. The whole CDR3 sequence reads CASSRGQGSYEQYF.

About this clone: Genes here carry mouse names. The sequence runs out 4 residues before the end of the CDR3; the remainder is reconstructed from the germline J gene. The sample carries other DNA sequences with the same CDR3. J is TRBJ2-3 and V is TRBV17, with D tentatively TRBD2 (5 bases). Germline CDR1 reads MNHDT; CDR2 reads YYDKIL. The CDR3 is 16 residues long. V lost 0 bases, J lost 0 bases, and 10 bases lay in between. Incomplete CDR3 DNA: TGTGCTAGCAGTAGAGATCTGGGTACTAGTGCAGAA. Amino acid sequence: CASSRDLGTSAE. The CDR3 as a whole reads CASSRDLGTSAETLYF. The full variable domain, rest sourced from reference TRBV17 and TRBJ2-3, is DTTVKQNPRYKLARVGKPVNLICSQTMNHDTMYWYQKKPNQAPKLLLFYYDKILNREADTFEKFQSSRPNNSFCSLYIGSAGLEYSAMYLCASSRDLGTSAETLYFGSGTRLTVL.

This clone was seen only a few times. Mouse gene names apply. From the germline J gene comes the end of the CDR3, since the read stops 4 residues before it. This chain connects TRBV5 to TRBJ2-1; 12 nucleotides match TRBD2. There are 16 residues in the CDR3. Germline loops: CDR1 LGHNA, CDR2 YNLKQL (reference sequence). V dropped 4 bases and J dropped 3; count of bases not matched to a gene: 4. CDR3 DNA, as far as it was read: TGTGCCAGCAGCCCCGGGACTGGGGGGTCCTATGCT. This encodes CASSPGTGGSYA. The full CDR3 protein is CASSPGTGGSYAEQFF.

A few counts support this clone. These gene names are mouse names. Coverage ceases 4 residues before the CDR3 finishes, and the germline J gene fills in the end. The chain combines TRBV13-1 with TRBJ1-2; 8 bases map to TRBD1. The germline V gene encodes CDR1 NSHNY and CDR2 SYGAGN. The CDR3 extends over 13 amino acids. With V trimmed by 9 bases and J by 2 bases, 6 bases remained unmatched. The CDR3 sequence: CATQSGGNSDYTF. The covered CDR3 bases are TGTGCCACTCAATCAGGGGGCAACTCC.

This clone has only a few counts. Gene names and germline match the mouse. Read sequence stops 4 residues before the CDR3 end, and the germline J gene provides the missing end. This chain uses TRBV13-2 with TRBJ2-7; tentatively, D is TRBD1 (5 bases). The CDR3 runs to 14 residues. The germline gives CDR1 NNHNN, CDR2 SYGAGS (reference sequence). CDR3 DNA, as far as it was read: TGTGCCAGCGGTGATCCTCAGGGAGGGTAT. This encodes CASGDPQGGY. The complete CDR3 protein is CASGDPQGGYEQYF.

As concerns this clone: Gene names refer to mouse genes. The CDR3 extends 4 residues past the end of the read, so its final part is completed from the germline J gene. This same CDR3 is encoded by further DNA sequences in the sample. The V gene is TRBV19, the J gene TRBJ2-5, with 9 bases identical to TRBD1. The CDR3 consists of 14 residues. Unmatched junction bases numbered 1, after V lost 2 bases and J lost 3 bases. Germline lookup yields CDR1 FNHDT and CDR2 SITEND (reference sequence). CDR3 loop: CASSMTGGQDTQYF. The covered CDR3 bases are TGTGCCAGCAGTATGACAGGGGGGCAAGAC.

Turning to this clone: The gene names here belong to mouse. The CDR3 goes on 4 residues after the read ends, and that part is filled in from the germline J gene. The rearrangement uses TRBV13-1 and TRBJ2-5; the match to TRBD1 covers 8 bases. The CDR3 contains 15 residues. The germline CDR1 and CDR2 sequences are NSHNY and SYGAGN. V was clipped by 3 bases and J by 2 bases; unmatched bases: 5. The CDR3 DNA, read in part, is TGTGCCAGCAGTGGGACAGGGAGCGTCCAAGAC. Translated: CASSGTGSVQD. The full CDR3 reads CASSGTGSVQDTQYF.

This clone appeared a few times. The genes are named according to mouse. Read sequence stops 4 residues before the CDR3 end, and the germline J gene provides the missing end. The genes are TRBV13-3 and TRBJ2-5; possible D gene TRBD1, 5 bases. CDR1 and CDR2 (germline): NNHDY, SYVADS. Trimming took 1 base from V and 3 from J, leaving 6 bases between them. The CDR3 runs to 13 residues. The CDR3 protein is CASSDPGQDTQYF. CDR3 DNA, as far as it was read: TGTGCCAGCAGTGATCCAGGGCAAGAC.

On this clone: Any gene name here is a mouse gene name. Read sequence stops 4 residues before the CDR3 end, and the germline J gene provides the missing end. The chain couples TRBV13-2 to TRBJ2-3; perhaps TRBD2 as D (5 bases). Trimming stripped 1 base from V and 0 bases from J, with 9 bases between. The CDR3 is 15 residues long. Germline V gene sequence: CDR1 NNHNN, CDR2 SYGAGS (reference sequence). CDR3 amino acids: CASGDLGSSAETLYF. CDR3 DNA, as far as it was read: TGTGCCAGCGGTGATTTGGGGTCTAGTGCAGAA.

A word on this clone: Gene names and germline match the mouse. CDR3 protein: CTCSAVLGDTQYF. CDR3 DNA (partial): TGCACCTGCAGTGCCGTACTGGGAGAC. This chain uses TRBV1 with TRBJ2-5; D perhaps matches TRBD2 (6 bases). The read stops 4 residues short of the end of the CDR3; the missing end is completed from the germline J gene. Germline V CDR1 and CDR2: NSQYPW, LRSPGD (reference sequence). The CDR3 covers 13 residues.

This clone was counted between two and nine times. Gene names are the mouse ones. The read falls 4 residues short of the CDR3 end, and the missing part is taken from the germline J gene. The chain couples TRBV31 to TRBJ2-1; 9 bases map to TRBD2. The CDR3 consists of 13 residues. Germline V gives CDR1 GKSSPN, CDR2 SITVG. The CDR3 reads CAWSPWGGPEQFF. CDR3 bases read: TGTGCCTGGAGCCCATGGGGGGGCCCT.

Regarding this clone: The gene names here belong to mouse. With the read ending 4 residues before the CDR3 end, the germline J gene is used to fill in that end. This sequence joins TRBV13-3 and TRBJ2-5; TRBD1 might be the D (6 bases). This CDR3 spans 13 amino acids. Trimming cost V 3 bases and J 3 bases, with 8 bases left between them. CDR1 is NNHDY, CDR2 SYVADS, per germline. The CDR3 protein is CASSADSQDTQYF. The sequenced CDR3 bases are TGTGCCAGCAGTGCGGACAGTCAAGAC.

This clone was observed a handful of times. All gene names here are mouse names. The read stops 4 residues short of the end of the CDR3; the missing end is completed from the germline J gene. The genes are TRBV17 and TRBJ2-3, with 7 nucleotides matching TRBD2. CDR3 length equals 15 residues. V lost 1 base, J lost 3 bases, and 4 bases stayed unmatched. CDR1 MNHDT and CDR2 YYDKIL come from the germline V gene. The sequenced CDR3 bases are TGTGCTAGCAGTAGAGCTCGACTGGGAGCAGAA. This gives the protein CASSRARLGAE. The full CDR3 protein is CASSRARLGAETLYF. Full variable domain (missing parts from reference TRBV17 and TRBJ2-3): DTTVKQNPRYKLARVGKPVNLICSQTMNHDTMYWYQKKPNQAPKLLLFYYDKILNREADTFEKFQSSRPNNSFCSLYIGSAGLEYSAMYLCASSRARLGAETLYFGSGTRLTVL.

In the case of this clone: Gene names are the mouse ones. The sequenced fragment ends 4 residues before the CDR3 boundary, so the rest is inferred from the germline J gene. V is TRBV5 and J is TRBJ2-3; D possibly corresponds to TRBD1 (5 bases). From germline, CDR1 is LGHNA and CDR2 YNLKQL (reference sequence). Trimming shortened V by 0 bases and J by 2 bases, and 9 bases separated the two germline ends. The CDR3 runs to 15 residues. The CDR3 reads CASSQDPDNAETLYF. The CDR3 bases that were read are TGTGCCAGCAGCCAAGATCCGGACAATGCAGAA.

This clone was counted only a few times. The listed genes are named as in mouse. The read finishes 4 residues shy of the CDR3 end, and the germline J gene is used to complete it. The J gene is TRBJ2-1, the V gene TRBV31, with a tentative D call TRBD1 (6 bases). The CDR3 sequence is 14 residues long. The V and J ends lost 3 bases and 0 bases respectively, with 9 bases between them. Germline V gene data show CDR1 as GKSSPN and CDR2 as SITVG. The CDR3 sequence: CAWRDRYNYAEQFF. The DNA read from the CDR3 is TGTGCCTGGAGAGACAGGTATAACTATGCT.

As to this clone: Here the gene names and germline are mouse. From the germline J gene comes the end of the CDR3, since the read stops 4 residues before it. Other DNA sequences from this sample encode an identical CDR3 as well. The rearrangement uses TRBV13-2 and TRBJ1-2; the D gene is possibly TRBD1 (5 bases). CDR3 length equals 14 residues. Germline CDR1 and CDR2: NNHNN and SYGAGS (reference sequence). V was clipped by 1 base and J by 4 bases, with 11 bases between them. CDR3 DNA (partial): TGTGCCAGCGGTGATCCCGGGAGGGGCTCC. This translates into CASGDPGRGS. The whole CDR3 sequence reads CASGDPGRGSDYTF.